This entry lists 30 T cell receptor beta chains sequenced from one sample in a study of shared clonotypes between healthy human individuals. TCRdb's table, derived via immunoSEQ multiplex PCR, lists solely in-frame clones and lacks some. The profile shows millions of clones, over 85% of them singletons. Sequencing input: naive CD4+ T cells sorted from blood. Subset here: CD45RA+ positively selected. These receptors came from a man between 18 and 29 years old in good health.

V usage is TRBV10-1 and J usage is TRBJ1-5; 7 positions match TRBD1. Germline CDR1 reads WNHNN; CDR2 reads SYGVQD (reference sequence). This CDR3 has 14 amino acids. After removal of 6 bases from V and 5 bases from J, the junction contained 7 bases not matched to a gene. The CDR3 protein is CASRTLQGYQPQHF. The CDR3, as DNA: TGCGCCAGCAGAACCCTACAGGGGTATCAGCCCCAGCATTTT.

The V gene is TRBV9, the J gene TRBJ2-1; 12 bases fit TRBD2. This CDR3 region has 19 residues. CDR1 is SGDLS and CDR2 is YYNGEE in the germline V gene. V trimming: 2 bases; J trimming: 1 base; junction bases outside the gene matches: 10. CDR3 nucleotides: TGTGCCAGCAGCGTCGGGCTAGCGGGAGGGCCATTATCCTACAATGAGCAGTTCTTC. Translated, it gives CASSVGLAGGPLSYNEQFF.

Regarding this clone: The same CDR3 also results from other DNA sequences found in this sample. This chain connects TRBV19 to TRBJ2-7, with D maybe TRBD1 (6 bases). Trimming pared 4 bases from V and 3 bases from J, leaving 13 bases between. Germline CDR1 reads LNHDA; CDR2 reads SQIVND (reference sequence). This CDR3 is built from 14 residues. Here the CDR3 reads CASSTPGTSYEQYF. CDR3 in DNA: TGTGCCAGTAGTACCCCAGGGACAAGCTACGAGCAGTACTTC.

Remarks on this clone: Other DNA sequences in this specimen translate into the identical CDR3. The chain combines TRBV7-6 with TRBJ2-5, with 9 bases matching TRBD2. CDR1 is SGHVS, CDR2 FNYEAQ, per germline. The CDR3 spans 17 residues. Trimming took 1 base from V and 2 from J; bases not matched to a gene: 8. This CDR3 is CASSLGPGTSGQETQYF. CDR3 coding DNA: TGTGCCAGCAGCTTAGGCCCCGGAACTAGCGGGCAAGAGACCCAGTACTTC.

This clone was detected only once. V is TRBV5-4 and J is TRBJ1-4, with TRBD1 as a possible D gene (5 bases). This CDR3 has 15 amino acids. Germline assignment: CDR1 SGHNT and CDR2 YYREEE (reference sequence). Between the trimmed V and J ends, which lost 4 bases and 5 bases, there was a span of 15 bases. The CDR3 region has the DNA TGTGCCAGCAGCCTCCCGGGGACCCCGAATGAAAAACTGTTTTTT. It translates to CASSLPGTPNEKLFF.

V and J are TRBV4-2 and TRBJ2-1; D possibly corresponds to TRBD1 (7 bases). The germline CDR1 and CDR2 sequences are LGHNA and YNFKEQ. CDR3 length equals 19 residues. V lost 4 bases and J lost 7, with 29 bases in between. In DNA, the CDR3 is TGTGCCAGCAGCCTCGACCCACAGAATCAGGCAGGGGGGAGGAATGAGCAGTTCTTC. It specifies CASSLDPQNQAGGRNEQFF.

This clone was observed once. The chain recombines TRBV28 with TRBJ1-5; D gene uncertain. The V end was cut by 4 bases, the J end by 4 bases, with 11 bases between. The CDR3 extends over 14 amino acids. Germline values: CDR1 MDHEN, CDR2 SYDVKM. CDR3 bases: TGTGCCAGCAGTTCGAACCGGGAGAATCAGCCCCAGCATTTT. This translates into CASSSNRENQPQHF.

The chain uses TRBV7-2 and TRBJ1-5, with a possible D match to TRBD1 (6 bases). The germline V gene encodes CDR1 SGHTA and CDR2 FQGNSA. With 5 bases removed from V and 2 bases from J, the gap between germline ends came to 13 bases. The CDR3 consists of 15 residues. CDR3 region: CASSAAGARNQPQHF. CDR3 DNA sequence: TGTGCCAGCAGCGCTGCAGGGGCTCGCAATCAGCCCCAGCATTTT.

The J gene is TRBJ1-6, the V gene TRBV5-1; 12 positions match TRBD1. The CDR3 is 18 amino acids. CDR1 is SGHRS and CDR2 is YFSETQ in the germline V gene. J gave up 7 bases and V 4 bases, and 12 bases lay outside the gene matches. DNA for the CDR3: TGCGCCAGCAGCGAAAGGATGGGGACAGGGGGCGCGAATTCACCCCTCCACTTT. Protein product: CASSERMGTGGANSPLHF.

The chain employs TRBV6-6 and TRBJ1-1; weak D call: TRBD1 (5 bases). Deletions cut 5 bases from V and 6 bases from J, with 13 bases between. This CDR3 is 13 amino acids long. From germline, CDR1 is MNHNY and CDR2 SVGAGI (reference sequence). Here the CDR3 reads CASSVSGFPEAFF. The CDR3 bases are TGTGCCAGCAGTGTATCAGGGTTCCCTGAAGCTTTCTTT.

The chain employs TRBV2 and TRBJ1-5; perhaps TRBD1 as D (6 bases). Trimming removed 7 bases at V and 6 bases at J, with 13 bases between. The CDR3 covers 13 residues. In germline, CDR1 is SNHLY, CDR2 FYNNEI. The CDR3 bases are TGTGCCAGCAATGGGGGGCTGACTCAGCCCCAGCATTTT. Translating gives CASNGGLTQPQHF.

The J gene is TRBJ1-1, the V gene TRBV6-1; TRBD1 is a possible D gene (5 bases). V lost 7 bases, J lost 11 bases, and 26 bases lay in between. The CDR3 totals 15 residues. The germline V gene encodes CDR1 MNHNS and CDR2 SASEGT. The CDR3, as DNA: TGTGCCAGCACGGAAACAGGCCCCGGCCCCTTGAAGGCTTTCTTT. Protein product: CASTETGPGPLKAFF.

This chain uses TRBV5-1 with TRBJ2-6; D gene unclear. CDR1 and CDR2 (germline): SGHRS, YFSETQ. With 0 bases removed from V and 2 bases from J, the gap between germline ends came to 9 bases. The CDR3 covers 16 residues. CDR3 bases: TGCGCCAGCAGCTTGGCCCGCCTACCTGGGGCCAACGTCCTGACTTTC. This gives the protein CASSLARLPGANVLTF.

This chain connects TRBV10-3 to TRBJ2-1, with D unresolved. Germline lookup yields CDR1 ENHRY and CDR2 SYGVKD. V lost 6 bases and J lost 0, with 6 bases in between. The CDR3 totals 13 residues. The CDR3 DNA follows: TGTGCCATCAGAAATGGCTCCTACAATGAGCAGTTCTTC. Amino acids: CAIRNGSYNEQFF.

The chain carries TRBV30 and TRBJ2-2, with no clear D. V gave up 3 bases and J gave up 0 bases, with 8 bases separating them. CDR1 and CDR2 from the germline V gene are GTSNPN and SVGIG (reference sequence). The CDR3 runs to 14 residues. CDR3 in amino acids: CAWSTWSNTGELFF. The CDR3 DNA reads TGTGCCTGGAGCACGTGGTCGAACACCGGGGAGCTGTTTTTT.

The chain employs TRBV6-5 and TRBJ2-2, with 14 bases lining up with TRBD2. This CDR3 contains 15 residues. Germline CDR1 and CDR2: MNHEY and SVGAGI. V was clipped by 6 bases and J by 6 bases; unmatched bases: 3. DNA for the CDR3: TGTGCCAGCAGCCCGGGACTAGCGGGGGCCGGGGAGCTGTTTTTT. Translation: CASSPGLAGAGELFF.

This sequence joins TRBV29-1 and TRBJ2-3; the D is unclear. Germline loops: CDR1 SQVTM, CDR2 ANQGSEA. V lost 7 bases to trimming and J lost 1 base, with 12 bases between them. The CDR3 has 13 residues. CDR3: CSESFSGTDTQYF. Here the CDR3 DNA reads TGCAGCGAGTCGTTCAGCGGCACAGATACGCAGTATTTT.

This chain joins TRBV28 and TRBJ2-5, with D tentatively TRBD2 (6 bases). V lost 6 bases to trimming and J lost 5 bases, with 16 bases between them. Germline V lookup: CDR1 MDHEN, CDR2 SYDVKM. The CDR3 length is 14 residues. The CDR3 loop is CASSPVGLRETQYF. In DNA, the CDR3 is TGTGCCAGCAGCCCCGTGGGACTGCGGGAGACCCAGTACTTC. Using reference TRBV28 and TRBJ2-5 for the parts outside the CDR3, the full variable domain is DVKVTQSSRYLVKRTGEKVFLECVQDMDHENMFWYRQDPGLGLRLIYFSYDVKMKEKGDIPEGYSVSREKKERFSLILESASTNQTSMYLCASSPVGLRETQYFGPGTRLLVL.

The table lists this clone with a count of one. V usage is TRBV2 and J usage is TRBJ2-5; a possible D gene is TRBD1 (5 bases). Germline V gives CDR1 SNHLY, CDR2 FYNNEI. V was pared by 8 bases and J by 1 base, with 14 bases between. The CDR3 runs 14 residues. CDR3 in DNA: TGTGCCAGCCGCAATGTAGGGGTCCAAGAGACCCAGTACTTC. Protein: CASRNVGVQETQYF.

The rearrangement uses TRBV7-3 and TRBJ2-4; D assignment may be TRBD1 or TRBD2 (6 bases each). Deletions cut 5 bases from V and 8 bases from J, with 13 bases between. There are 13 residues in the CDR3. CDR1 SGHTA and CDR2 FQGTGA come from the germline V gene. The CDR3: CASSRGTFDIQYF. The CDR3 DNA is TGTGCCAGCAGCCGGGGGACATTTGACATTCAGTACTTC.

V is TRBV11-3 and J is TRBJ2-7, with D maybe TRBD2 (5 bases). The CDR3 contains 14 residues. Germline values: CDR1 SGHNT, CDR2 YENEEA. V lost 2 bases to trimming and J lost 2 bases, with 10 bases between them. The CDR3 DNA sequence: TGTGCCAGCAGCTTAAATAGCGTAACCTACGAGCAGTACTTC. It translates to CASSLNSVTYEQYF.

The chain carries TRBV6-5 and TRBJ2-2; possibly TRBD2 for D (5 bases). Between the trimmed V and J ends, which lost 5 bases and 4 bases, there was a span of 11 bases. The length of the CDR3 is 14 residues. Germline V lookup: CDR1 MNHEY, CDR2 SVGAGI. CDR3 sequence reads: CASSLDRGTGELFF. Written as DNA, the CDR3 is TGTGCCAGCAGTCTCGATCGGGGCACCGGGGAGCTGTTTTTT.

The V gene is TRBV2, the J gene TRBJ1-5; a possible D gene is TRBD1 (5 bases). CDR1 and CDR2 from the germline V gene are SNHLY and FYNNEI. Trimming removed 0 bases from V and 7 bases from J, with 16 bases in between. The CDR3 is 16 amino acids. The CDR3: CASSEALPGEGQPQHF. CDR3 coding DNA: TGTGCCAGCAGTGAAGCGCTTCCGGGGGAGGGACAGCCCCAGCATTTT.

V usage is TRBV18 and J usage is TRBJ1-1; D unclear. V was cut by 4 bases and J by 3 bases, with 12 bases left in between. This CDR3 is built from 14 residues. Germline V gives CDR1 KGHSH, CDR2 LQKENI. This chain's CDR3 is CASSLQRTDTEAFF. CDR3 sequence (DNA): TGTGCCAGCTCACTACAGCGTACGGACACTGAAGCTTTCTTT.

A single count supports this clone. The CDR3 sequence: CASSAGHLTGGETQYF. CDR3 nucleotides: TGTGCCAGCAGTGCTGGACACTTGACAGGGGGGGAGACCCAGTACTTC. The chain employs TRBV28 and TRBJ2-5, with 9 bases identical to TRBD1. CDR3 size: 16 residues. Germline V gene data show CDR1 as MDHEN and CDR2 as SYDVKM. V was pared by 5 bases and J by 5 bases, with 12 bases of the junction left unmatched.

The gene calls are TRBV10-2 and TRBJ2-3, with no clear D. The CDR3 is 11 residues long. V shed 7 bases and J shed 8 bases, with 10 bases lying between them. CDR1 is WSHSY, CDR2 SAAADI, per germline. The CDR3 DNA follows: TGCGCCAGCACCTACAGTAGTACGCAGTATTTT. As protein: CASTYSSTQYF.

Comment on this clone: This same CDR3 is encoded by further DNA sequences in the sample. CDR3: CASSPTGASYEQYF. The CDR3, as DNA: TGTGCCAGCTCACCGACAGGGGCCTCCTACGAGCAGTACTTC. This rearrangement joins TRBV18 to TRBJ2-7, with 8 bases aligning to TRBD1. The CDR3 extends over 14 amino acids. CDR1 KGHSH and CDR2 LQKENI come from the germline V gene. V shed 3 bases, J shed 0 bases, and the junction held 1 base outside the gene matches.

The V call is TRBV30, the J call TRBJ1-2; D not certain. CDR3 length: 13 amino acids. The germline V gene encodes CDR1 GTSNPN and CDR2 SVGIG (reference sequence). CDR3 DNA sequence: TGTGCAACCGAGCCTCAAGGGATCTATGGCTACACCTTC. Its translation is CATEPQGIYGYTF.

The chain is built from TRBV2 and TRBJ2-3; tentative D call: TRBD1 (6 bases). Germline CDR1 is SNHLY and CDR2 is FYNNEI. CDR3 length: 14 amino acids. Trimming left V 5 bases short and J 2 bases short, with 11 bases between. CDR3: CASSPRTATDTQYF. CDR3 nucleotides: TGTGCCAGCAGTCCACGGACAGCCACAGATACGCAGTATTTT.

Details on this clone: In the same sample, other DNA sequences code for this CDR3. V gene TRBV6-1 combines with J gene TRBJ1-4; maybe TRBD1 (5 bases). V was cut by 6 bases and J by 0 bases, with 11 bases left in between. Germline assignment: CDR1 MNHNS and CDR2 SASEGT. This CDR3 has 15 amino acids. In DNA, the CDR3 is TGTGCCAGCAGCGCTAGGGGCCCAACTAATGAAAAACTGTTTTTT. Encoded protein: CASSARGPTNEKLFF.